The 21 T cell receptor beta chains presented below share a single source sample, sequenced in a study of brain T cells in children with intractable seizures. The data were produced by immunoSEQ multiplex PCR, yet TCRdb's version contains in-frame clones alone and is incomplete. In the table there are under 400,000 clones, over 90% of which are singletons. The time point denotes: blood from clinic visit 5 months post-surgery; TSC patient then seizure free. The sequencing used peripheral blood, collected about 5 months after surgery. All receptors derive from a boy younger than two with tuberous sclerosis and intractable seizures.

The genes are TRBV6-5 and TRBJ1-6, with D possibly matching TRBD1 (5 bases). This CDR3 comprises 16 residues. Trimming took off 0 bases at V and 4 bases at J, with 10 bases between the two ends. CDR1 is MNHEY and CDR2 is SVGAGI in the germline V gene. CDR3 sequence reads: CASSYSDTSYNSPLHF. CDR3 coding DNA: TGTGCCAGCAGTTACTCGGACACCTCGTATAATTCACCCCTCCACTTT.

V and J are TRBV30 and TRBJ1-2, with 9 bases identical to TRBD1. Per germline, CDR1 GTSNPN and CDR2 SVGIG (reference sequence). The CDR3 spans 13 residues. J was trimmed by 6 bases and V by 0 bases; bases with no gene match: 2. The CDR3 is CAWSVGTGNGYTF. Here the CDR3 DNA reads TGTGCCTGGAGTGTAGGGACAGGGAATGGCTACACCTTC.

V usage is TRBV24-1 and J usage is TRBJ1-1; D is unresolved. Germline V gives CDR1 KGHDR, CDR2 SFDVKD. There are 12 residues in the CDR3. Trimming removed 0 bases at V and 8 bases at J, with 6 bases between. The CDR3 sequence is CATSDLVGEAFF. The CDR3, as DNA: TGTGCCACCAGTGATTTGGTCGGGGAAGCTTTCTTT.

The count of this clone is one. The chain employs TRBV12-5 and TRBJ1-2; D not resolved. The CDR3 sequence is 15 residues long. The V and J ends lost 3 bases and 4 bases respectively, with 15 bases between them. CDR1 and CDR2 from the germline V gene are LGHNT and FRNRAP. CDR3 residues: CASGLARSTSYGYTF. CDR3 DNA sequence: TGTGCTAGTGGTTTAGCCAGAAGTACATCCTATGGCTACACCTTC.

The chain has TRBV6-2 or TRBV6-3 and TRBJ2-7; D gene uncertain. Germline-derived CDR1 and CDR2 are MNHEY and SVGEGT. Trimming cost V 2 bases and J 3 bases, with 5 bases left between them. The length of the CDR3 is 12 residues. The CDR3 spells CASSYGVYEQYF. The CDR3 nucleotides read TGTGCCAGCAGTTACGGGGTCTACGAGCAGTACTTC.

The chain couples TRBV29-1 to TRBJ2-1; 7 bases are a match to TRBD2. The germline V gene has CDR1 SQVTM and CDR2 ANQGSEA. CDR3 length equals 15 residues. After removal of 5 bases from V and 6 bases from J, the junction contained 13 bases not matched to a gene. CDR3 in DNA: TGCAGCGTTTCGCCGGGGGGACGTCTGGTCAATGAGCAGTTCTTC. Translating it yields CSVSPGGRLVNEQFF.

CDR3 amino acids: CSVESPQYNEQFF. CDR3 nucleotides: TGCAGCGTTGAATCGCCTCAGTACAATGAGCAGTTCTTC. The chain carries TRBV29-1 and TRBJ2-1; D uncertain. The V gene lost 2 bases and the J gene lost 4 bases, with 9 bases spanning the gap. The CDR3 totals 13 residues. The germline CDR1 and CDR2 sequences are SQVTM and ANQGSEA.

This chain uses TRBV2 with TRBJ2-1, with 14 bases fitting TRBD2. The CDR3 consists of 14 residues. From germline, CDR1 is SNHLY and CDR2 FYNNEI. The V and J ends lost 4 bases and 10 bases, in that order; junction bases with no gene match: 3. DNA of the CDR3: TGTGCCAGCAGTGGACTAGCGGGGGGGCGGGAGCAGTTCTTC. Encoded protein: CASSGLAGGREQFF.

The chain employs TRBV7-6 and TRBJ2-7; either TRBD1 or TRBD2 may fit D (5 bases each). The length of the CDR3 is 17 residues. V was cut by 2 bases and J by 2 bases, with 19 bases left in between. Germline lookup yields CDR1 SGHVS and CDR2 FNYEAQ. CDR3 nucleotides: TGTGCCAGCAGCTTATTCAGCCCCCTGGGGACCCCCTACGAGCAGTACTTC. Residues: CASSLFSPLGTPYEQYF.

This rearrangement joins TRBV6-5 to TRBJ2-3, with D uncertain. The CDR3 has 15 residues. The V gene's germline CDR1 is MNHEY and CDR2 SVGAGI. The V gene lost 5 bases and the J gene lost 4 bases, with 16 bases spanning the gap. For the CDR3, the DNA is TGTGCCAGCAGTCCCCGGACCACTCTATCAGATACGCAGTATTTT. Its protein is CASSPRTTLSDTQYF.

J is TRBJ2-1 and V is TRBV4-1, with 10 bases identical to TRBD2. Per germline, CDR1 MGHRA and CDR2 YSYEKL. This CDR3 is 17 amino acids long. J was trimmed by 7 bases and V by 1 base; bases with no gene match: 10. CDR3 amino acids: CASSQAAGTSDKNEQFF. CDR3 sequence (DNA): TGCGCCAGCAGCCAAGCTGCCGGGACTAGCGACAAGAATGAGCAGTTCTTC.

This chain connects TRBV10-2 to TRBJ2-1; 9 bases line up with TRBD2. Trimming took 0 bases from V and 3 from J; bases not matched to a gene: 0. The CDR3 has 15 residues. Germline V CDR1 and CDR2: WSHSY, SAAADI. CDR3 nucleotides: TGCGCCAGCAGTGAGTCTAGCGGGAGCTACAATGAGCAGTTCTTC. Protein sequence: CASSESSGSYNEQFF.

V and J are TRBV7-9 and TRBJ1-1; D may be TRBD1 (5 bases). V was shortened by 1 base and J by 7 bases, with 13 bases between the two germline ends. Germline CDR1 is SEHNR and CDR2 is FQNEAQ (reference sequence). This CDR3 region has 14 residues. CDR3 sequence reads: CASSLGAGYFEAFF. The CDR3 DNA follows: TGTGCCAGCAGCTTAGGGGCAGGGTATTTTGAAGCTTTCTTT. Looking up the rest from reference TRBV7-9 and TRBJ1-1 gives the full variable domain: DTGVSQNPRHKITKRGQNVTFRCDPISEHNRLYWYRQTLGQGPEFLTYFQNEAQLEKSRLLSDRFSAERPKGSFSTLEIQRTEQGDSAMYLCASSLGAGYFEAFFGQGTRLTVV.

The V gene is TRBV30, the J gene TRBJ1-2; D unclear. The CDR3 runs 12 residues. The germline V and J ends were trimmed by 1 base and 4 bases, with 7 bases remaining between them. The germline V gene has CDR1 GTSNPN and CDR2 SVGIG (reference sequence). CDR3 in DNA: TGTGCCTGGAGTGCGGGTACCTATGGCTACACCTTC. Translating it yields CAWSAGTYGYTF.

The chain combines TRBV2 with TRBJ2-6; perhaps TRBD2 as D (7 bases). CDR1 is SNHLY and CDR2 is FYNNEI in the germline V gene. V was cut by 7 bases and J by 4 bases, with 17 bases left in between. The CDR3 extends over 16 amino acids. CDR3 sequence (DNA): TGTGCCAGCACGGGGCGGGGGCCAGGCGGGGCCAACGTCCTGACTTTC. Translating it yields CASTGRGPGGANVLTF.

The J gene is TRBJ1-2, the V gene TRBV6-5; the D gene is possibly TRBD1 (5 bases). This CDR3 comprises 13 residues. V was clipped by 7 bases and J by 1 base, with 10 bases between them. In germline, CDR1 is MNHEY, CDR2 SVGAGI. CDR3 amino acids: CASTLGVNYGYTF. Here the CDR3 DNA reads TGTGCCAGCACCCTGGGGGTTAACTATGGCTACACCTTC.

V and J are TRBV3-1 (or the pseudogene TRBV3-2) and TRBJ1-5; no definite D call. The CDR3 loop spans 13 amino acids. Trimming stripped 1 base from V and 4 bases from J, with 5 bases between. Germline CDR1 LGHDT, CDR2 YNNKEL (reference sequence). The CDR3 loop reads CASSQGKNQPQHF. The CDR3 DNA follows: TGTGCCAGCAGCCAAGGTAAGAATCAGCCCCAGCATTTT.

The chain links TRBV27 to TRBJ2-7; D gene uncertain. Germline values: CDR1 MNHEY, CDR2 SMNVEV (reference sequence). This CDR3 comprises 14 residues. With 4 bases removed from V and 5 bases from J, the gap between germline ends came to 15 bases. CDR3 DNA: TGTGCCAGCAGTTACTTCTCACCCGTGAACGAGCAGTACTTC. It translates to CASSYFSPVNEQYF.

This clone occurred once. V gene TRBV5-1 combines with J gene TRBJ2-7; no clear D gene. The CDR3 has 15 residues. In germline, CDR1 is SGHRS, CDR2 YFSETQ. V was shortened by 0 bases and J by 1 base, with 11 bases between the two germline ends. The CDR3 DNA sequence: TGCGCCAGCAGCTTGGACGGGTTGGGTTCCTACGAGCAGTACTTC. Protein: CASSLDGLGSYEQYF.

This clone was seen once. The CDR3 reads CASSQDAPGGGRGYQETQYF. The CDR3 bases are TGCGCCAGCAGCCAAGATGCCCCGGGTGGAGGGAGGGGTTACCAAGAGACCCAGTACTTC. This chain connects TRBV4-1 to TRBJ2-5, with TRBD2 identical over 7 bases. There are 20 residues in the CDR3. Germline trimming cut 0 bases from V and 0 bases from J; bases unmatched to any gene: 16. From germline, CDR1 is MGHRA and CDR2 YSYEKL.

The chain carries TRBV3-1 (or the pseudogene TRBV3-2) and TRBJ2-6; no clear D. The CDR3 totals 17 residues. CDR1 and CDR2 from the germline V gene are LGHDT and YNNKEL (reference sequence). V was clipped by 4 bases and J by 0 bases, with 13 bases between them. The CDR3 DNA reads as TGTGCCAGCAGCCGGACCACCGTAATCTCTGGGGCCAACGTCCTGACTTTC. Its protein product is CASSRTTVISGANVLTF.